The clone carrying this TCR beta chain was counted only a few times. Its antigen remains unidentified. Trimming pared 5 bases from V and 4 bases from J, leaving 9 bases between. Germline CDR1 and CDR2: SGHRS and YFSETQ. This CDR3 region has 12 residues. This entry belongs to a study of CD8 T cells in ankylosing spondylitis. Study conclusions and caveats: Reportedly, disease-linked clones are significantly enriched in ankylosing spondylitis patients' matched synovial fluid. It appeared that ankylosing spondylitis blood was characterized by a TCR beta motif of seven or eight highly homologous variants.

Making use of molecular barcodes, quantitative 5'-RACE generated TCR beta libraries. Each CDR3 protein gets one entry after TCRdb re-called the 5' RACE reads with MiXCR. The data show some 840,000 distinct CDR3 sequences, about 11% seen once. Specimen: blood, either unsorted or a sorted T cell fraction (not recorded which). This sequence was found in a male donor with ankylosing spondylitis. J is TRBJ1-2 and V is TRBV5-1, with a weak D call TRBD1 (6 bases). The CDR3 nucleotides are TGCGCCAGCAGAACGGACAGCTATGGCTACACCTTC. Translated, it gives CASRTDSYGYTF.